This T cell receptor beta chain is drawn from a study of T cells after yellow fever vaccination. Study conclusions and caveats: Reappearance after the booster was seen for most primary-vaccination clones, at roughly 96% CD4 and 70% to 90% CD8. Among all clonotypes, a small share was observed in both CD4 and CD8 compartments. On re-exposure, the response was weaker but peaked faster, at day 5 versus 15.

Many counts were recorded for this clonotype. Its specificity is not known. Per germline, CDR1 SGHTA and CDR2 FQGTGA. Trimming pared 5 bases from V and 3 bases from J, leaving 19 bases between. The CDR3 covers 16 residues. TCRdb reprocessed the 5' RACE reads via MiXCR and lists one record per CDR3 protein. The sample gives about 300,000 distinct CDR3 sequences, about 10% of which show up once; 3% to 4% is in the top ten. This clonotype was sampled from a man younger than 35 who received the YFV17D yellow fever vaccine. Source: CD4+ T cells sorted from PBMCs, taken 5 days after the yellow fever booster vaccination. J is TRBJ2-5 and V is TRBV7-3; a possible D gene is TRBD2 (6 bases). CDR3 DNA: TGTGCCAGCAGCCCCGTTTTGGAGGGTGGAAAAGAGACCCAGTACTTC. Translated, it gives CASSPVLEGGKETQYF.